What follows describes a single TCR beta chain. Adults between roughly 18 and 95 years of age took part from 20 to 25 US areas. For recovered donors of Cohort 3, there were two negative PCRs, clearance, or symptom resolution. These data originate in a study of blood T cell repertoires in COVID-19. Study in general: Material from acute and convalescent COVID-19 was sourced from the United States, Italy and Spain.

Looked up from germline, CDR1 is SNHLY and CDR2 is FYNNEI. The CDR3 has 14 residues. V lost 7 bases and J lost 4, with 13 bases in between. The method was immunoSEQ multiplex PCR; TCRdb's version includes in-frame clones alone and lacks a portion of them. The data contain 200,000 to 250,000 clones, approximately 90% of them singletons. The chain uses TRBV2 and TRBJ2-2, with D possibly TRBD1 on 6 matching bases. This receptor was taken from a man aged 25-45 years who had recovered from COVID-19. The sample consisted of PBMCs or T cells enriched from blood (not recorded which). Here the CDR3 DNA reads TGTGCCAGCAAAAAAACGGACAGCACCGGGGAGCTGTTTTTT. It specifies CASKKTDSTGELFF.